The TCR beta chain described here comes from a study of T cells after yellow fever vaccination. TCRdb independently ran MiXCR on the 5' RACE reads; one entry per CDR3 protein. The sample contains approximately 550,000 distinct CDR3 sequences, approximately 13% of which appear only once. From germline, CDR1 is SGHKS and CDR2 YYEKEE (reference sequence). This CDR3 spans 15 amino acids. The V gene lost 9 bases and the J gene lost 2 bases, with 21 bases spanning the gap. The material sequenced was PBMCs, taken on the day of the yellow fever booster vaccination. V is TRBV5-5 and J is TRBJ2-7; D remains unclear. This TCR came from a man aged 30 to 45 who received the YFV17D yellow fever vaccine. Here the CDR3 reads CAMGPGRLCTYEQYF. DNA for the CDR3: TGTGCCATGGGCCCCGGGCGGCTCTGTACCTACGAGCAGTACTTC.